This TCR beta chain was recorded in a study of technical replicates of blood from a handful of donors. CDR3 length: 16 amino acids. With 5 bases removed from V and 3 bases from J, the gap between germline ends came to 17 bases. Germline assignment: CDR1 SGHVS and CDR2 FNYEAQ. Assay: immunoSEQ multiplex PCR; the TCRdb copy retains only in-frame clones and omits some. Among about 68,000 clones listed, 95% to 98% were seen once. The material sequenced was T cells isolated from PBMCs. This receptor was identified in a human donor in good health. The chain is built from TRBV7-6 and TRBJ1-3; D is uncertain. DNA of the CDR3: TGTGCCAGCAGCCCCACTGCAAGTGGACTTGGAAACACCATATATTTT. Residues: CASSPTASGLGNTIYF.